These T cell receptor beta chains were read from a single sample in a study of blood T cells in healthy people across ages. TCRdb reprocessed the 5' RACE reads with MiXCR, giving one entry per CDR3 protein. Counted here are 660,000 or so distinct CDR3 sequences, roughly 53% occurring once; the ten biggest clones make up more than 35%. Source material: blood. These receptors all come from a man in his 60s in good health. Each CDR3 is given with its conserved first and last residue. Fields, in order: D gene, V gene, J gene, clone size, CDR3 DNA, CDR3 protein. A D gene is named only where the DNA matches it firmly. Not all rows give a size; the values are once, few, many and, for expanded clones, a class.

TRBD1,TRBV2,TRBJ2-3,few,TGTGCCAGCAGGTCTGGACAGGGGGTTGTTGGTACGCAGTATTTT,CASRSGQGVVGTQYF
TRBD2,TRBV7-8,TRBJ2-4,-,TGTGCCAGCAGCTTGACCTATAGCGGGGGGCAACACATTCAGTACTTC,CASSLTYSGGQHIQYF
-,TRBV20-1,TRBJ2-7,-,TGCAGTGCCAGGTACAGTTACGAGCAGTACTTC,CSARYSYEQYF
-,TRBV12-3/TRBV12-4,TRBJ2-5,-,TGTGCCAGCAGTTACGGGACGGAACGGGAGACCCAGTACTTC,CASSYGTERETQYF
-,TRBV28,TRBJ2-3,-,TGTGCCAGCCGGACGGCCCCTTATACGCAGTATTTT,CASRTAPYTQYF
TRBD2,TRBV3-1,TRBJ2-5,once,TGTGCCAGCAGTCCCCTAGAGGGAGGGGAGACCCAGTACTTC,CASSPLEGGETQYF
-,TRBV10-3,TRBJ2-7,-,TGTGCCATCAGGGGGGTACACGAGCAGTACTTC,CAIRGVHEQYF
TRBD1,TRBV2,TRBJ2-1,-,TGTGCCAGCAGGGAGACAGGGGCAGGCAATGAGCAGTTCTTC,CASRETGAGNEQFF
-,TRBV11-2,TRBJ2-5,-,TGTGCCAGCAGCTTGAGCAGGAAAGAGACCCAGTACTTC,CASSLSRKETQYF
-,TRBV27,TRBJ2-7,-,TGTGCCAGCAGTTTCCCTCTAGGGTCCTACGAGCAGTACTTC,CASSFPLGSYEQYF
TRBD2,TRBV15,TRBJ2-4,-,TGTGCCACCAGCAGAGCTGGGCAGGGAGGGAACATTCAGTACTTC,CATSRAGQGGNIQYF
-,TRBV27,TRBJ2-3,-,TGTGCCAGCAGTTTATACGGGCTGGCGACAGATACGCAGTATTTT,CASSLYGLATDTQYF
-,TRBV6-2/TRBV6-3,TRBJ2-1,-,TGTGCCAGCAATCAGGGGGGAGAGCAGTTCTTC,CASNQGGEQFF
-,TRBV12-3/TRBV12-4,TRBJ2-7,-,TGTGCCAGCAGTTTAAACGATCCCTACGAGCAGTACTTC,CASSLNDPYEQYF
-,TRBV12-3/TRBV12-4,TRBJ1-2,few,TGTGCCAGCAGTCCACTTGGGAGTGGCTACACCTTC,CASSPLGSGYTF
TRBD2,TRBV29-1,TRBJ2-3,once,TGCAGCGTTGGACTAGCGGGGAAGCCAGATACGCAGTATTTT,CSVGLAGKPDTQYF
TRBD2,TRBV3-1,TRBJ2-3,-,TGTGCCAGCAGGGCGACTAGCGGGGGTGCTACGCAGTATTTT,CASRATSGGATQYF
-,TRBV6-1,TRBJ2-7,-,TGTGCCAGCAGACTAGCTCCGGGACCCCAGGGCTACGAGCAGTACTTC,CASRLAPGPQGYEQYF
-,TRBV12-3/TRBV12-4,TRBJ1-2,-,TGTGCCAGCAGCGGAGGGACGGTTATTTATGGCTACACCTTC,CASSGGTVIYGYTF
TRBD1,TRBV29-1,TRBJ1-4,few,TGCAGCGTTGCGGAGACAGGGAATGAAAAACTGTTTTTT,CSVAETGNEKLFF
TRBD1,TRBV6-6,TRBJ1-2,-,TGTGCCAGCAGTTACGCCAGGACAGGGAGCTACACCTTC,CASSYARTGSYTF
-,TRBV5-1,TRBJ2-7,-,TGCGCCAGCAGCTTGGGGGACACGGACGCCTACGAGCAGTACTTC,CASSLGDTDAYEQYF
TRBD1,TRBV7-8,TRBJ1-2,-,TGTGCCAGCAGCCCCCGGGACAGAGTCTATGGCTACACCTTC,CASSPRDRVYGYTF
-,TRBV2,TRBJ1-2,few,TGTGCCAGCAGTGAGGCCCTCGGATGGGGGGTTGGCTACACCTTC,CASSEALGWGVGYTF
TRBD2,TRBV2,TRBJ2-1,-,TGTGCCAGTTCGTTTCTAGCGGGGGCTAATGAGCAGTTCTTC,CASSFLAGANEQFF
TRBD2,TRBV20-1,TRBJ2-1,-,TGCAGTGCGAACAGCGGGAGGGCCGGCAATGAGCAGTTCTTC,CSANSGRAGNEQFF
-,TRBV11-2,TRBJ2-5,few,TGTGCCAGCAGCTTTAGCCGTGGCAGGGGGGAAGAGACCCAGTACTTC,CASSFSRGRGEETQYF
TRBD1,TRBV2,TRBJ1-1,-,TGTGCCAGCAGACAACAGGGGGGGACTGAAGCTTTCTTT,CASRQQGGTEAFF
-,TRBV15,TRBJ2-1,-,TGTGCCACCAGCAGAGATAGGGCTGAGCAGTTCTTC,CATSRDRAEQFF
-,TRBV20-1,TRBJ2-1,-,TGCAGTGCCAACCGGGACCACAATGAGCAGTTCTTC,CSANRDHNEQFF
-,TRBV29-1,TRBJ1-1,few,TGCAGCGTGGCACAGGGCGGGACTGAAGCTTTCTTT,CSVAQGGTEAFF
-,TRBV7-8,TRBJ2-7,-,TGTGCCAGCAGCTTAGCCCCCCACAGGGCAGTCTACGAGCAGTACTTC,CASSLAPHRAVYEQYF
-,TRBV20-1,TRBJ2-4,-,TGCAGTGCTACCCAGGGCGGCGGAAACATTCAGTACTTC,CSATQGGGNIQYF
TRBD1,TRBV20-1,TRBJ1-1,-,TGCAGTGCCCAACAGGGGGCGACTGAAGCTTTCTTT,CSAQQGATEAFF
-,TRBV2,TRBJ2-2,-,TGTGCCAGCAGTCACACTACGAACACCGGGGAGCTGTTTTTT,CASSHTTNTGELFF
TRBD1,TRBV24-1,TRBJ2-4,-,TGTGCCACCAGTGATTCGACAGGGTCGGGGAACATTCAGTACTTC,CATSDSTGSGNIQYF
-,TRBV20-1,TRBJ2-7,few,TGCAGTGCCCACCTGGGGCCCTACGAGCAGTACTTC,CSAHLGPYEQYF
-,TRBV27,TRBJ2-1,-,TGTGCCGGCAGTTTTCGACAGTTCTCCTACAATGAGCAGTTCTTC,CAGSFRQFSYNEQFF
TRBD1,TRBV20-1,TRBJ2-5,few,TGCAGTCCCCACAGGGGCCAAGAGACCCAGTACTTC,CSPHRGQETQYF
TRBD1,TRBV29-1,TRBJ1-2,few,TGCAGCGTGAACAGGGGTAGCGGCTACACCTTC,CSVNRGSGYTF
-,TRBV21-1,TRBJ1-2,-,TGTGCCAGCAGCAAACTTGCGGCAGCCTTAAATGGCTACACCTTC,CASSKLAAALNGYTF
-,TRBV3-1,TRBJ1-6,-,TGTGCCAGCAGCCAAGGTTCCCGGGCCTCACCCCTCCACTTT,CASSQGSRASPLHF
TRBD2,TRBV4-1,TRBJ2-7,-,TGCGCCAGCAGCCAAGATAGCGGGGGAGGAGAGTCCCAGTACTTC,CASSQDSGGGESQYF
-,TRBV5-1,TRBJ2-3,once,TGCGCCAGCAGCTTGGCCTCACCCCCGACAGATACGCAGTATTTT,CASSLASPPTDTQYF
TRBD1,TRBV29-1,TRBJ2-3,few,TGCAGCGTTGAGAGGGGACAGAGAGATACGCAGTATTTT,CSVERGQRDTQYF
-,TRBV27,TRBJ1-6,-,TGTGCCAGCAGTTTATCGGGGCACCCTACTAATTCACCCCTCCACTTT,CASSLSGHPTNSPLHF
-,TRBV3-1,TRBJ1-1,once,TGTGCCAGCAGCCAAGATATGCAGGCCACTGAAGCTTTCTTT,CASSQDMQATEAFF
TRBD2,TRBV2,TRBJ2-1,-,TGTGCCAGCAGGGTACTAGCGGGGGATCAGGGTGAGCAGTTCTTC,CASRVLAGDQGEQFF